What follows are 27 T cell receptor beta chains derived from one specimen sequenced in a study of cytomegalovirus exposure and HLA in healthy donors. The PCR employed 60 Vbeta primers together with 13 Jbeta primers. Some clones are missing from TCRdb's copy, which holds only in-frame ones; the method was immunoSEQ multiplex PCR. This sample has roughly 150,000 clones, with around two thirds found just once. Sequencing input: PBMCs. Receptor source: a man aged 25 to 45 in good health and CMV-seropositive.

The chain is built from TRBV2 and TRBJ2-1, with 16 nucleotides matching TRBD2. V lost 4 bases to trimming and J lost 4 bases; unmatched junction nucleotides: 19. This CDR3 is built from 22 residues. CDR1 and CDR2 (germline): SNHLY, FYNNEI. DNA of the CDR3: TGTGCCAGCAGTGCCTGGCGCCAGACTGGGACTAGCGGGAGGGCCGGATACAATGAGCAGTTCTTC. Translated: CASSAWRQTGTSGRAGYNEQFF.

In this sample, this clone turned up once. V and J are TRBV2 and TRBJ2-3, with D possibly being TRBD2 (6 bases). There are 18 residues in the CDR3. Germline CDR1 reads SNHLY; CDR2 reads FYNNEI. Between the trimmed V and J ends, which lost 11 bases and 2 bases, there was a span of 29 bases. The CDR3 protein is CAERSGLIREAHTDTQYF. CDR3 sequence (DNA): TGTGCCGAAAGGTCAGGATTAATCAGGGAGGCGCACACAGATACGCAGTATTTT.

The gene calls are TRBV2 and TRBJ1-3, with a tentative D call TRBD1 (5 bases). CDR3 length: 13 residues. The V and J ends lost 6 bases and 9 bases respectively, with 15 bases between them. CDR1 is SNHLY, CDR2 FYNNEI, per germline. This CDR3 is CASSYLAGGTIYF. The CDR3 DNA sequence: TGTGCCAGCAGCTATCTGGCGGGGGGCACCATATATTTT.

Concerning this clone: The same CDR3 can be traced to other DNA sequences in this sample. The chain couples TRBV5-1 to TRBJ2-7, with 9 positions matching TRBD2. J was trimmed by 4 bases and V by 0 bases; bases with no gene match: 8. The CDR3 is 16 amino acids. The germline V gene has CDR1 SGHRS and CDR2 YFSETQ. The CDR3 coding sequence is TGCGCCAGCAGCTTGGGATTGGCGGGAGGGTCTTACGAGCAGTACTTC. It encodes CASSLGLAGGSYEQYF. The full variable domain, completed using reference TRBV5-1 and TRBJ2-7, is KAGVTQTPRYLIKTRGQQVTLSCSPISGHRSVSWYQQTPGQGLQFLFEYFSETQRNKGNFPGRFSGRQFSNSRSEMNVSTLELGDSALYLCASSLGLAGGSYEQYFGPGTRLTVT.

V gene TRBV6-4 combines with J gene TRBJ1-1; TRBD1 agrees at 8 bases. V lost 3 bases and J lost 4; bases outside the gene matches: 4. Germline values: CDR1 MRHNA, CDR2 SNTAGT. This CDR3 is built from 14 residues. CDR3 DNA: TGTGCCAGCAGTGAAGGACAGGGCGGCACTGAAGCTTTCTTT. This sequence encodes CASSEGQGGTEAFF.

The V call is TRBV2, the J call TRBJ2-1; the D gene is possibly TRBD2 (6 bases). Germline CDR1 is SNHLY and CDR2 is FYNNEI. The V gene lost 7 bases and the J gene lost 0 bases, with 22 bases spanning the gap. The CDR3 covers 18 residues. This CDR3 reads CASNRGGPSISSYNEQFF. In DNA, the CDR3 is TGTGCCAGCAATAGGGGAGGCCCCTCCATAAGCTCCTACAATGAGCAGTTCTTC. The complete variable domain, with remaining parts taken from reference TRBV2 and TRBJ2-1, reads EPEVTQTPSHQVTQMGQEVILRCVPISNHLYFYWYRQILGQKVEFLVSFYNNEISEKSEIFDDQFSVERPDGSNFTLKIRSTKLEDSAMYFCASNRGGPSISSYNEQFFGPGTRLTVL.

The chain recombines TRBV6-5 with TRBJ1-2; weak D call: TRBD1 (5 bases). Germline values: CDR1 MNHEY, CDR2 SVGAGI. This CDR3 has 15 residues. V lost 6 bases, J lost 7 bases, and 21 bases lay in between. CDR3 loop: CASRLNGGILGGYTF. CDR3 nucleotides: TGTGCCAGCAGGCTTAATGGGGGGATCTTGGGTGGCTACACCTTC.

The chain joins TRBV5-4 to TRBJ2-1, with a possible D match to TRBD2 (5 bases). The germline V gene encodes CDR1 SGHNT and CDR2 YYREEE (reference sequence). Deletions cut 4 bases from V and 0 bases from J, with 11 bases between. This CDR3 spans 15 amino acids. Here the CDR3 DNA reads TGTGCCAGCAGCAGTGACCTAGCCTCCTACAATGAGCAGTTCTTC. Translating it yields CASSSDLASYNEQFF.

V and J are TRBV7-2 and TRBJ2-5, with TRBD2 matching 9 bases. The J call may be incorrect, as the DNA end agrees better with TRBJ2-7. CDR1 and CDR2 from the germline V gene are SGHTA and FQGNSA. CDR3 size: 17 residues. CDR3 region: CASSLWSAGGPRYEQYF. DNA for the CDR3: TGTGCCAGCAGCTTATGGTCCGCGGGAGGGCCTCGGTACGAGCAGTACTTC.

This clone was detected only a few times. This rearrangement joins TRBV27 to TRBJ2-1; D is perhaps TRBD2 (6 bases). The V gene lost 3 bases and the J gene lost 2 bases, with 8 bases spanning the gap. The CDR3 has 14 amino acids. In germline, CDR1 is MNHEY, CDR2 SMNVEV (reference sequence). The CDR3 is CASSFAGTYNEQFF. The CDR3 DNA follows: TGTGCCAGCAGTTTTGCGGGGACCTACAATGAGCAGTTCTTC.

J is TRBJ2-4 and V is TRBV9; 9 bases align to TRBD1. J gave up 8 bases and V 3 bases, and 9 bases lay outside the gene matches. This CDR3 is 15 amino acids long. Looked up from germline, CDR1 is SGDLS and CDR2 is YYNGEE. The CDR3 reads CASSAFTGQGHIQYF. The CDR3 DNA reads TGTGCCAGCAGCGCTTTCACGGGACAGGGACACATTCAGTACTTC.

This clone was detected a few times. J is TRBJ2-3 and V is TRBV5-4; TRBD2 is a possible D gene (5 bases). Germline lookup yields CDR1 SGHNT and CDR2 YYREEE (reference sequence). Trimming took off 5 bases at V and 3 bases at J, with 16 bases between the two ends. CDR3 length equals 15 residues. The DNA of the CDR3 is TGTGCCAGCAGTTCCGGGAAGGGTGTAACAGATACGCAGTATTTT. It codes for CASSSGKGVTDTQYF.

V usage is TRBV9 and J usage is TRBJ2-1, with a weak D call TRBD1 (7 bases). Germline assignment: CDR1 SGDLS and CDR2 YYNGEE. This CDR3 comprises 15 residues. The V gene lost 0 bases and the J gene lost 5 bases, with 12 bases spanning the gap. Written as DNA, the CDR3 is TGTGCCAGCAGCGTAGGCAGGGGGGAGCACAATGAGCAGTTCTTC. Translating it yields CASSVGRGEHNEQFF.

The V and J genes are TRBV7-2 and TRBJ1-5; 9 nucleotides align to TRBD1. J lost 1 base, V lost 6 bases, and 4 bases had no gene match. Germline V gene data show CDR1 as SGHTA and CDR2 as FQGNSA. The length of the CDR3 is 15 residues. This CDR3 reads CASSSDRGSNQPQHF. CDR3 DNA sequence: TGTGCCAGCAGTTCGGACAGGGGAAGCAATCAGCCCCAGCATTTT.

The chain employs TRBV21-1 and TRBJ2-7; whether TRBD2, the table's D call, matches the DNA was not checked. TRBV21-1 is annotated as a pseudogene. This CDR3 has 15 residues. CDR3 nucleotide sequence: TGTGCCAGCAGCAAAGTCGCCAGAGGATGGGTCGAGCAGTACTTC. Translation gives CASSKVARGWVEQYF.

With regard to this clone: The junction differs from germline at one of its ends, possibly a read error. The chain links TRBV7-9 to TRBJ2-7; D may be TRBD1 (7 bases). The CDR3 has 13 amino acids. Germline V gene sequence: CDR1 SEHNR, CDR2 FQNEAQ (reference sequence). This chain's CDR3 is CSSSFRGAYEQYF. The CDR3 nucleotides are TGTTCCAGCAGCTTCAGGGGGGCCTACGAGCAGTACTTC.

The rearrangement uses TRBV6-5 and TRBJ2-7; D ambiguous. Trimming pared 8 bases from V and 5 bases from J, leaving 10 bases between. This CDR3 has 11 residues. Germline CDR1 reads MNHEY; CDR2 reads SVGAGI. CDR3 sequence reads: CASREENEQYF. The CDR3 region has the DNA TGTGCCAGCCGAGAGGAAAACGAGCAGTACTTC.

This chain connects TRBV11-3 to TRBJ2-1; weak D call: TRBD2 (5 bases). The V end lost 4 bases, the J end lost 8 bases, and 15 bases lay between the germline ends. The germline V gene encodes CDR1 SGHNT and CDR2 YENEEA. The CDR3 extends over 14 amino acids. The CDR3 spells CASSSPFSEDEQFF. CDR3 coding DNA: TGTGCCAGCAGCTCCCCGTTTAGCGAAGATGAGCAGTTCTTC. Drawing the rest from reference TRBV11-3 and TRBJ2-1, the complete variable domain is EAGVVQSPRYKIIEKKQPVAFWCNPISGHNTLYWYLQNLGQGPELLIRYENEEAVDDSQLPKDRFSAERLKGVDSTLKIQPAELGDSAVYLCASSSPFSEDEQFFGPGTRLTVL.

The J gene is TRBJ1-4, the V gene TRBV9; tentative D call: TRBD1 (5 bases). Looked up from germline, CDR1 is SGDLS and CDR2 is YYNGEE. The CDR3 length is 11 residues. Trimming shortened V by 7 bases and J by 7 bases, and 8 bases separated the two germline ends. In DNA, the CDR3 is TGTGCCAGCGGGCAGGGTGAAAAACTGTTTTTT. Translated, it gives CASGQGEKLFF.

This clone was seen more than once but under ten times. In nucleotides, the CDR3 is TGTGCCAGCAGCGACCGGGGAGCGGGGACTTCCACAGATACGCAGTATTTT. Encoded protein: CASSDRGAGTSTDTQYF. V is TRBV7-6 and J is TRBJ2-3, with TRBD2 matching over 7 bases. CDR1 is SGHVS and CDR2 is FNYEAQ in the germline V gene. This CDR3 spans 17 amino acids. The V gene end was trimmed by 5 bases and the J gene end by 2 bases; junction bases not matched to a gene: 13.

This chain uses TRBV7-9 with TRBJ2-6; perhaps TRBD2 as D (5 bases). V lost 1 base, J lost 0 bases, and 7 bases lay in between. The CDR3 extends over 16 amino acids. CDR1 and CDR2 from the germline V gene are SEHNR and FQNEAQ (reference sequence). The CDR3 coding sequence is TGTGCCAGCAGCTTAGGAGCGGACTCTGGGGCCAACGTCCTGACTTTC. Protein sequence: CASSLGADSGANVLTF.

The V call is TRBV5-1, the J call TRBJ2-5, with 9 bases identical to TRBD2. J lost 2 bases, V lost 4 bases, and 6 bases had no gene match. The germline CDR1 and CDR2 sequences are SGHRS and YFSETQ. The CDR3 consists of 15 residues. The CDR3 nucleotides are TGCGCCAGCAGCCTTGCGGGAGGGCTTCAAGAGACCCAGTACTTC. Its protein is CASSLAGGLQETQYF.

The chain employs TRBV11-2 and TRBJ2-7; D ambiguous. Germline-derived CDR1 and CDR2 are SGHAT and FQNNGV. The ends were cut back, 4 bases at V and 0 bases at J, with 7 bases in the middle. CDR3 size: 13 residues. The CDR3 sequence is CASSYPVSYEQYF. The CDR3 region has the DNA TGTGCCAGCAGCTATCCGGTCTCCTACGAGCAGTACTTC.

The chain carries TRBV19 and TRBJ1-1; D remains unclear. V was clipped by 5 bases and J by 4 bases, with 11 bases between them. CDR1 is LNHDA, CDR2 SQIVND, per germline (reference sequence). The CDR3 length is 13 residues. The CDR3: CASSGRVGTEAFF. The CDR3 DNA reads as TGTGCCAGTAGTGGGAGGGTGGGCACTGAAGCTTTCTTT. The whole variable domain, filled in from reference TRBV19 and TRBJ1-1, reads DGGITQSPKYLFRKEGQNVTLSCEQNLNHDAMYWYRQDPGQGLRLIYYSQIVNDFQKGDIAEGYSVSREKKESFPLTVTSAQKNPTAFYLCASSGRVGTEAFFGQGTRLTVV.

Concerning this clone itself: At one end, the junction sequence differs from germline, possibly due to a read error. The V gene is TRBV7-7, the J gene TRBJ2-5, with TRBD2 matching over 11 bases. Germline V gives CDR1 SSHAT, CDR2 FNYEAQ (reference sequence). The CDR3 loop spans 14 amino acids. For the CDR3, the DNA is TGTGCTAGCAGCCGACTAGCGGGGCAAGAGACCCAGTACTTC. It yields the protein CASSRLAGQETQYF.

V is TRBV6-1 and J is TRBJ2-7; possible D gene TRBD1, 6 bases. The V end was cut by 1 base, the J end by 4 bases, with 11 bases between. Germline values: CDR1 MNHNS, CDR2 SASEGT. The CDR3 covers 14 residues. CDR3 loop: CASSEVTGRYEQYF. The CDR3 DNA reads TGTGCCAGCAGTGAAGTCACAGGGAGATACGAGCAGTACTTC.

V usage is TRBV27 and J usage is TRBJ2-1; 12 nucleotides match TRBD2. CDR1 and CDR2 (germline): MNHEY, SMNVEV (reference sequence). This CDR3 is 20 amino acids long. Trimming cost V 0 bases and J 5 bases; bases outside gene matches: 14. The CDR3 reads CASSLSFWTSGTPFNNEQFF. CDR3 DNA: TGTGCCAGCAGTTTATCGTTTTGGACTAGCGGGACCCCTTTTAACAATGAGCAGTTCTTC.